Below are 16 T cell receptor beta chains sequenced from a single sample in a study of post-analysis software for immune sequencing data. The study, taken as a whole, reports: Controls had lower frequencies than patients of 4 or 5 TRBV segments, which included TRBV5-6, TRBV5-1 and TRBV20-1.

Antigens for these TCRs are unknown. Prepared TCR beta cDNA libraries contained unique molecular identifiers. MiXCR, applied by TCRdb to the PCR reads, yields one record per CDR3 protein. The sample yields 750,000 to 950,000 distinct CDR3 sequences, roughly 46% seen once. Material: blood. These TCRs come from a girl aged 5-17 years with multiple sclerosis.

The chain links TRBV20-1 to TRBJ2-1; 7 bases line up with TRBD2. Trimming cost V 6 bases and J 6 bases; bases outside gene matches: 11. This CDR3 spans 14 amino acids. CDR1 is DFQATT, CDR2 SNEGSKA, per germline (reference sequence). This chain's CDR3 is CSAKGGGPFNEQFF. DNA of the CDR3: TGCAGTGCCAAGGGCGGGGGACCTTTCAATGAGCAGTTCTTC.

This clonotype was detected only a few times. The V call is TRBV2, the J call TRBJ2-3, with a weak D call TRBD1 (5 bases). The CDR3 runs to 14 residues. V was pared by 8 bases and J by 0 bases, with 12 bases between. Per germline, CDR1 SNHLY and CDR2 FYNNEI. CDR3 amino acids: CASQQVISTDTQYF. CDR3 coding DNA: TGTGCCAGCCAACAGGTGATTAGCACAGATACGCAGTATTTT.

The gene calls are TRBV25-1 and TRBJ1-1; D not certain. Germline CDR1 is MGHDK and CDR2 is SYGVNS. Trimming removed 6 bases from V and 11 bases from J, with 16 bases in between. The CDR3 runs to 12 residues. CDR3 sequence: CASSASYGNAFF. CDR3 nucleotides: TGTGCCAGCAGCGCTTCATATGGCAACGCTTTCTTT.

The V and J genes are TRBV10-2 and TRBJ1-4; tentatively, D is TRBD1 (6 bases). This CDR3 is 13 amino acids long. The germline CDR1 and CDR2 sequences are WSHSY and SAAADI. V lost 6 bases and J lost 8, with 13 bases in between. CDR3 in DNA: TGCGCCAGCAGACAGGGTGCGGACGAAAAACTGTTTTTT. Its protein product is CASRQGADEKLFF.

This chain joins TRBV4-3 and TRBJ2-1; 10 bases are shared with TRBD2. V gave up 0 bases and J gave up 10 bases; unmatched junction bases: 9. The germline gives CDR1 LGHNA, CDR2 YSLEER. There are 16 residues in the CDR3. The CDR3 sequence: CASSQEPSGRAGEQFF. CDR3 nucleotides: TGCGCCAGCAGCCAAGAGCCCAGCGGGAGGGCCGGGGAGCAGTTCTTC.

This chain links TRBV7-9 with TRBJ2-5; D is tentatively TRBD1 or TRBD2 (5 bases each). The end of the DNA is better explained by TRBJ2-7, so the J call may be wrong. Germline CDR1 is SEHNR and CDR2 is FQNEAQ (reference sequence). The CDR3 covers 13 residues. The CDR3 protein is CASSLDGTNEQYF. The CDR3 DNA reads TGTGCCAGCAGCTTAGACGGGACCAACGAGCAGTACTTC.

The chain links TRBV7-3 to TRBJ1-5; TRBD1 matches 8 bases. The CDR3 is 15 amino acids. Germline CDR1 reads SGHTA; CDR2 reads FQGTGA. With V trimmed by 1 base and J by 3 bases, 2 bases remained unmatched. The CDR3 bases are TGTGCCAGCAGCTTAAGGACAGGGCACAATCAGCCCCAGCATTTT. Protein: CASSLRTGHNQPQHF. The whole variable domain, filled in from reference TRBV7-3 and TRBJ1-5, reads GAGVSQTPSNKVTEKGKYVELRCDPISGHTALYWYRQSLGQGPEFLIYFQGTGAADDSGLPNDRFFAVRPEGSVSTLKIQRTERGDSAVYLCASSLRTGHNQPQHFGDGTRLSIL.

This chain links TRBV12-3 or TRBV12-4 with TRBJ1-2; D is perhaps TRBD1 (6 bases). V lost 2 bases, J lost 4 bases, and 20 bases lay in between. This CDR3 spans 17 amino acids. The CDR3 DNA sequence: TGTGCCAGCAGTTTACAGGCTGGGGGGGCGTTTGCCTATGGCTACACCTTC. This translates into CASSLQAGGAFAYGYTF.

To note about this clonotype: The junction does not match germline at one end; this may be a read error. V is TRBV7-2 and J is TRBJ1-1; D might be TRBD1 (6 bases). CDR1 is SGHTA and CDR2 is FQGNSA in the germline V gene. The CDR3 covers 14 residues. The CDR3 reads CDSSLLQGRTEAFF. The CDR3 DNA is TGTGACAGCAGCCTCCTACAGGGTCGTACTGAAGCTTTCTTT.

A few counts support this clonotype. The genes are TRBV5-1 and TRBJ1-4, with a tentative D call TRBD1 (5 bases). CDR3 length: 14 residues. Germline V gene data show CDR1 as SGHRS and CDR2 as YFSETQ. With 1 base removed from V and 6 bases from J, the gap between germline ends came to 10 bases. This chain's CDR3 is CASSLTAGDEKLFF. For the CDR3, the DNA is TGCGCCAGCAGCTTGACCGCGGGGGATGAAAAACTGTTTTTT.

The chain carries TRBV20-1 and TRBJ2-1; D perhaps matches TRBD1 (6 bases). V was shortened by 0 bases and J by 6 bases, with 15 bases between the two germline ends. The CDR3 runs 15 residues. The germline CDR1 and CDR2 sequences are DFQATT and SNEGSKA (reference sequence). The CDR3 here is CSARDRGQTLNEQFF. The CDR3 DNA follows: TGCAGTGCTAGAGATCGAGGACAGACCCTCAATGAGCAGTTCTTC.

This chain joins TRBV15 and TRBJ2-7; 11 nucleotides line up with TRBD2. V dropped 0 bases and J dropped 4; count of bases not matched to a gene: 8. CDR3 length equals 17 residues. Germline V lookup: CDR1 LNHNV, CDR2 YYDKDF (reference sequence). CDR3 DNA: TGTGCCACCAGCAGAGACAATCTAGCGGGAGGCTTATACGAGCAGTACTTC. Translating it yields CATSRDNLAGGLYEQYF. Full variable domain (missing parts from reference TRBV15 and TRBJ2-7): DAMVIQNPRYQVTQFGKPVTLSCSQTLNHNVMYWYQQKSSQAPKLLFHYYDKDFNNEADTPDNFQSRRPNTSFCFLDIRSPGLGDTAMYLCATSRDNLAGGLYEQYFGPGTRLTVT.

The sample holds a few counts of this clonotype. The V and J genes are TRBV7-9 and TRBJ1-6, with a possible D match to TRBD1 (6 bases). The CDR3 consists of 14 residues. V lost 6 bases and J lost 10, with 16 bases in between. Looked up from germline, CDR1 is SEHNR and CDR2 is FQNEAQ (reference sequence). CDR3 amino acids: CASRPTGKRSPLHF. The CDR3, as DNA: TGTGCCAGCAGGCCTACAGGGAAGAGGTCACCCCTCCACTTT. Variable domain in full (rest from reference TRBV7-9 and TRBJ1-6): DTGVSQNPRHKITKRGQNVTFRCDPISEHNRLYWYRQTLGQGPEFLTYFQNEAQLEKSRLLSDRFSAERPKGSFSTLEIQRTEQGDSAMYLCASRPTGKRSPLHFGNGTRLTVT.

CDR3 region: CASSLGGDSYPHEQYF. CDR3 bases: TGCGCCAGCAGCTTGGGAGGGGACAGCTATCCCCACGAGCAGTACTTC. The chain employs TRBV5-1 and TRBJ2-4; 7 positions agree with TRBD1. The J call is in doubt because the DNA end fits TRBJ2-7 better. Germline loops: CDR1 SGHRS, CDR2 YFSETQ. The CDR3 covers 16 residues.

This clonotype was counted between two and nine times. The rearrangement links TRBV10-3 to TRBJ2-7, with 10 nucleotides matching TRBD1. V was pared by 4 bases and J by 5 bases, with 2 bases of the junction left unmatched. Germline V gene lookup returns CDR1 ENHRY and CDR2 SYGVKD. The CDR3 loop spans 13 amino acids. Written as DNA, the CDR3 is TGTGCCATCAGTGGGACAGGGGGGGACGAGCAGTACTTC. This sequence encodes CAISGTGGDEQYF.

V and J are TRBV6-6 and TRBJ2-5; 9 bases agree with TRBD2. The ends lost 3 bases at V and 11 bases at J; junction bases unmatched: 16. The CDR3 covers 16 residues. CDR1 MNHNY and CDR2 SVGAGI come from the germline V gene (reference sequence). CDR3 loop: CASSYWREGLYNEQYF. CDR3 coding DNA: TGTGCCAGCAGTTATTGGCGGGAGGGCCTTTACAATGAGCAGTACTTC.